This entry concerns a single TCR beta chain. What it recognizes is unknown. A junction boundary mismatches the germline segment, possibly from a read error. The template was RNA from unsorted bulk tissue. The CDR3 is made up of 13 amino acids. Germline V gene data show CDR1 as SGHAT and CDR2 as FQNNGV. The sample comes from a study of tumor and adjacent non-tumor tissue in lung cancer. Study background: There were approximately twelve adenocarcinoma, 2 squamous cell carcinoma and 1 small cell lung cancer cases. Patients were aged roughly 31 to 76, nine to eleven men and roughly 5 women, stage I to III. Points from the study as a whole: In normal lung, the top 100 clones were significantly more dominant than in tumor. Tumor tissue had significantly higher TCR diversity than normal lung.

TCRbeta libraries were built with three rounds of nested PCR, modified from ARM-PCR. TCRdb processed the multiplex PCR reads anew with MiXCR; each CDR3 protein has one entry. The repertoire includes tens of thousands of distinct CDR3 sequences, around 86% of them detected once, and 10% to 15% sits in the top ten. This clonotype was sampled from a woman in her forties or fifties with non-small cell lung cancer. This sequence joins TRBV11-2 and TRBJ2-5; D unclear. Sequences were obtained from lung tumor tissue. This CDR3 reads CASCNAGVESQYF. The CDR3 DNA sequence: TGTGCCAGTTGCAACGCAGGTGTAGAGTCCCAGTACTTC.